This is a list of T cell receptor beta chains from one sample in a study of TIL therapy for anti-PD-1-resistant metastatic lung cancer. Sequenced by immunoSEQ multiplex PCR; TCRdb stores in-frame clones only, minus some. The sample holds approximately 18,000 clones, about 80% seen once. Sequences were derived from blood, sampled at baseline. The receptors were sampled from a person aged 25 to 79 with non-small cell lung cancer. The CDR3 runs from the conserved cysteine through the conserved F or W. The D gene is left open where the match is weak. Only part of the rows carry a size: once, few, many, or a class if the clone is expanded.

V gene	J gene	D gene	clone size	CDR3 DNA	CDR3 protein
TRBV28	TRBJ1-4	TRBD1	-	TGTGCCAGCAGTTCCGCCGGGACAGGGAATGAAAAACTGTTTTTT	CASSSAGTGNEKLFF
TRBV4-2	TRBJ1-6	-	-	TGTGCCAGCAGCCAACTATCCGGGGGGACCTATAATTCACCCCTCCACTTT	CASSQLSGGTYNSPLHF
TRBV18	TRBJ2-1	-	-	TGTGCCAGCTCACCACGGGGGGAAACCTACAATGAGCAGTTCTTC	CASSPRGETYNEQFF
TRBV18	TRBJ2-3	-	-	TGTGCCAGCTCACCACAGGGAGGAAGAAGCACAGATACGCAGTATTTT	CASSPQGGRSTDTQYF
TRBV6-5	TRBJ1-4	-	-	TGTGCCAGCAGCCGCAGTAATGAAAAACTGTTTTTT	CASSRSNEKLFF
TRBV4-1	TRBJ2-2	-	-	TGCGCCAGCAGCGGAGGTATGGGCCCTAACACCGGGGAGCTGTTTTTT	CASSGGMGPNTGELFF
TRBV7-2	TRBJ2-7	TRBD2	few	TGTGCCAGCAGCTTAGTGGGAGGGCCCTACGAGCAGTACTTC	CASSLVGGPYEQYF
TRBV7-9	TRBJ1-1	-	few	TGTGCCAGCAGCCCGACGGGGTTCACTGAAGCTTTCTTT	CASSPTGFTEAFF
TRBV25-1	TRBJ2-3	-	-	TGTGCCAGCAGCCCAGGGGCAGATACGCAGTATTTT	CASSPGADTQYF
TRBV7-6	TRBJ2-5	-	-	TGTGCCAGCAGCCCCTTTCGGGGAACCCAAGAGACCCAGTACTTC	CASSPFRGTQETQYF
TRBV11-2	TRBJ1-1	-	few	TGTGCCAGCAGCTCCACTCTAGGATCGAACACTGAAGCTTTCTTT	CASSSTLGSNTEAFF
TRBV11-1	TRBJ2-7	-	-	TGTGCCAGCAGCTCCTCTCCTGGAGCCCTTCAAACCTACGAGCAGTACTTC	CASSSSPGALQTYEQYF
TRBV6-5	TRBJ2-7	-	few	TGTGCCAGCAGGCCGACAGGCTCCTACGAGCAGTACTTC	CASRPTGSYEQYF
TRBV6-1	TRBJ2-1	-	-	TGTGCCAGCAGTGACGTATGGCCCCCTATGACCAATGAGCAGTTCTTC	CASSDVWPPMTNEQFF
TRBV28	TRBJ2-1	TRBD2	once	TGTGCCAGCAGGCGTAGCGGGAGGAGCTCCTACAATGAGCAGTTCTTC	CASRRSGRSSYNEQFF
TRBV7-3	TRBJ2-1	TRBD1	-	TGTGCCAGCAGCAAAAGACAGGGGGCCAATGAGCAGTTCTTC	CASSKRQGANEQFF
TRBV10-3	TRBJ2-7	-	-	TGTGCCACCCGGACAGCACGGGGGTTGGAGCAGTACTTC	CATRTARGLEQYF
TRBV4-3	TRBJ2-1	-	-	TGCGCCAGCAGCCAAGTCGATTATGCTAAGCAGTTCTTC	CASSQVDYAKQFF
TRBV7-9	TRBJ1-1	-	few	TGTGCCAGCAGCCCCCCCCGGCAGGGAATGAACACTGAAGCTTTCTTT	CASSPPRQGMNTEAFF
TRBV5-6	TRBJ2-2	-	few	TGTGCCAGCAGCTTGCTGTCCGTCACCGGGGAGCTGTTTTTT	CASSLLSVTGELFF
TRBV27	TRBJ2-7	-	-	TGTGCCAGCATGATCGTACAGGGTGGCGAGCAGTACTTC	CASMIVQGGEQYF
TRBV6-5	TRBJ1-6	-	-	TGTGCCAGCAGTTACTCGGCGGGCAATAATTCACCCCTCCACTTT	CASSYSAGNNSPLHF
TRBV19	TRBJ2-1	TRBD2	-	TGTGCCAGTAGTACGGGACTAGCAAACAATGAGCAGTTCTTC	CASSTGLANNEQFF
TRBV19	TRBJ1-2	-	once	TGTGCCAGTAGTCCCGACCTGCCCCGGTGGGACTATGGCTACACCTTC	CASSPDLPRWDYGYTF
TRBV7-9	TRBJ2-5	-	-	TGTGCCAGCAGCCCCCCCCCGGCCCCAAGGCAGGAGACCCAGTACTTC	CASSPPPAPRQETQYF
TRBV6-6	TRBJ2-3	TRBD2	-	TGTGCCAGCAGGCATCTAGCGGGAAGGGGCACAGATACGCAGTATTTT	CASRHLAGRGTDTQYF
TRBV28	TRBJ2-2	TRBD1	-	TGTGCCAGCACCCCACAGGGGGGCCCCGGGGAGCTGTTTTTT	CASTPQGGPGELFF
TRBV7-9	TRBJ1-3	-	-	TGTGCCAGCAGCTTAGAAGCTGGGTTCGGAAACACCATATATTTT	CASSLEAGFGNTIYF
TRBV5-5	TRBJ2-3	-	-	TGTGCCAGCAGCTTGGAGTGGATCACAGATACGCAGTATTTT	CASSLEWITDTQYF
TRBV29-1	TRBJ2-3	TRBD2	-	TGCAGCGTTGAAGCTGCGGGAGGGGATACGCAGTATTTT	CSVEAAGGDTQYF
TRBV7-2	TRBJ2-6	-	-	TGTGCCAGCAGCTTGAGGACAGTTCTTTCTGGGGCCAACGTCCTGACTTTC	CASSLRTVLSGANVLTF
TRBV11-2	TRBJ1-2	-	-	TGTGCCAGCAGCTTAGGCTTTTCCGGGACGGGCTATGGCTACACCTTC	CASSLGFSGTGYGYTF
TRBV5-1	TRBJ2-7	-	-	TGCGCCAGCAGCCCTCAGGGGTCTTCCCTCGAGCAGTACTTC	CASSPQGSSLEQYF
TRBV14	TRBJ1-6	-	-	TGTGCCAGCAGCCGGAGGACAGCTACGAATAATTCACCCCTCCACTTT	CASSRRTATNNSPLHF
TRBV5-4	TRBJ1-2	TRBD1	-	TGTGCCAGCAGCGGGGGACAGGGGGCAAGGGATGGCTACACCTTC	CASSGGQGARDGYTF
TRBV10-1	TRBJ1-1	-	few	TGCGCCAGCAGTGATAATAGAGATCGGACATTAACGAACACTGAAGCTTTCTTT	CASSDNRDRTLTNTEAFF
TRBV4-1	TRBJ1-6	-	-	TGCGCCAGCAGCCAAGGGCAGGGGAGGGTGAGTTCACCCCTCCACTTT	CASSQGQGRVSSPLHF
TRBV15	TRBJ2-7	TRBD1	once	TGTGCCACCAGCAGAGAAAAGGACAGGGCTCCCTACGAGCAGTACTTC	CATSREKDRAPYEQYF
TRBV5-4	TRBJ2-2	TRBD2	few	TGTGCCAGCAGCTTGGAGGTAGCGGGCACCGGGGAGCTGTTTTTT	CASSLEVAGTGELFF
TRBV9	TRBJ2-7	-	-	TGTGCCAGCAGCGTAGGGGGGGTTGGCTACGAGCAGTACTTC	CASSVGGVGYEQYF
TRBV5-1	TRBJ2-3	-	-	TGCGCCAGCAGCTTGACAGGGTTCACAGATACGCAGTATTTT	CASSLTGFTDTQYF
TRBV19	TRBJ1-5	-	few	TGTGCCAGTAGAATCGGAAGCAATCAGCCCCAGCATTTT	CASRIGSNQPQHF
TRBV11-2	TRBJ1-5	TRBD1	-	TGTGCCAGCAGCGCCGGGACAGTAGCTCAGCCCCAGCATTTT	CASSAGTVAQPQHF
TRBV2	TRBJ2-3	-	-	TGTGCCAGCAGTGATCGCCGGGCTAGCACAGATACGCAGTATTTT	CASSDRRASTDTQYF
TRBV5-6	TRBJ1-4	-	-	TGTGCCAGCAGCAGAGCAGGAAGGGGTGCAACTAATGAAAAACTGTTTTTT	CASSRAGRGATNEKLFF
TRBV5-1	TRBJ1-2	TRBD1	-	TGCGCCAGCAGCAATCCGGACAGGGGAAACGACTACACCTTC	CASSNPDRGNDYTF
TRBV6-6	TRBJ1-2	-	-	TGTGCCAGCAGTTACTCGGTCAGGGCGGGTGGCTACACCTTC	CASSYSVRAGGYTF
TRBV6-6	TRBJ2-7	-	-	TGTGCCAGCAGTTACTCGGTCCAGGACTACGAGCAGTACTTC	CASSYSVQDYEQYF
TRBV5-6	TRBJ1-5	-	-	TGTGCCAGCAGCCGGTTGGACAGATCCGATCAGCCCCAGCATTTT	CASSRLDRSDQPQHF
TRBV15	TRBJ2-5	TRBD1	-	TGTGCCACCAGTCGTCAGGACAGGGTTCGGGAGACCCAGTACTTC	CATSRQDRVRETQYF
TRBV6-5	TRBJ2-3	TRBD2	once	TGTGCCAGCAGTCTAGCGGAGAGAACCACAGATACGCAGTATTTT	CASSLAERTTDTQYF
TRBV7-2	TRBJ2-5	TRBD2	-	TGTGCCAGCAGCGGTAGCGGGAGGGCCGGAGAGACCCAGTACTTC	CASSGSGRAGETQYF
TRBV5-8	TRBJ1-5	-	few	TGTGCCAGCAGCTTGAGGACAGCGGATAGCAATCAGCCCCAGCATTTT	CASSLRTADSNQPQHF
TRBV5-8	TRBJ2-1	TRBD2	-	TGTGCCACCTGTACGATTACAGCGGGAGGGACCTACAATGAGCAGTTCTTC	CATCTITAGGTYNEQFF
TRBV28	TRBJ1-3	-	-	TGTGCCAGCAGTCTCCATTACACTTACTCTGGAAACACCATATATTTT	CASSLHYTYSGNTIYF